These 27 T cell receptor beta chains were all obtained from the same sample, sequenced in a study of blood T cell repertoires in COVID-19. The method was immunoSEQ multiplex PCR; TCRdb's version includes in-frame clones alone and lacks a portion of them. In the table there are some 90,000 clones, around 78% of which are singletons. The sample was peripheral blood. These receptors all come from a human donor in a cohort sampled during active COVID-19.

The chain joins TRBV15 to TRBJ2-3, with D unclear. Trimming pared 5 bases from V and 4 bases from J, leaving 19 bases between. The CDR3 length is 16 residues. Germline lookup yields CDR1 LNHNV and CDR2 YYDKDF (reference sequence). The CDR3 region has the DNA TGTGCCACCAGCGGAATTAGCTTAAGCCCCCCAGATACGCAGTATTTT. It codes for CATSGISLSPPDTQYF.

The rearrangement uses TRBV5-1 and TRBJ2-7; TRBD1 matches at 8 bases. The J segment lost 2 bases and the V segment lost 4 bases, leaving 5 bases of the junction unmatched. CDR3 length: 14 amino acids. Looked up from germline, CDR1 is SGHRS and CDR2 is YFSETQ. For the CDR3, the DNA is TGCGCCAGCAGCATGCGACAGGGGCCCTACGAGCAGTACTTC. Its protein is CASSMRQGPYEQYF.

V usage is TRBV13 and J usage is TRBJ1-6, with a possible D match to TRBD1 (6 bases). The CDR3 covers 16 residues. Trimming removed 5 bases at V and 6 bases at J, with 17 bases between. Germline V gene data show CDR1 as PRHDT and CDR2 as FYEKMQ (reference sequence). The CDR3, as DNA: TGTGCCAGCAGCAACTTCAAGGGGGGGACTAATTCACCCCTCCACTTT. Its protein is CASSNFKGGTNSPLHF.

This clone was seen only a few times. This chain uses TRBV5-1 with TRBJ2-5; 9 nucleotides align to TRBD2. The CDR3 is made up of 14 amino acids. Unmatched junction bases numbered 6, after V lost 4 bases and J lost 5 bases. The germline CDR1 and CDR2 sequences are SGHRS and YFSETQ. The CDR3 reads CASSSGRSAETQYF. In nucleotides, the CDR3 is TGCGCCAGCAGCAGCGGGAGGTCTGCGGAGACCCAGTACTTC. Looking up the rest from reference TRBV5-1 and TRBJ2-5 gives the full variable domain: KAGVTQTPRYLIKTRGQQVTLSCSPISGHRSVSWYQQTPGQGLQFLFEYFSETQRNKGNFPGRFSGRQFSNSRSEMNVSTLELGDSALYLCASSSGRSAETQYFGPGTRLLVL.

The CDR3 sequence is CASSNDIEGEAFF. The CDR3 DNA reads TGTGCCAGCAGCAACGACATTGAGGGTGAAGCTTTCTTT. The genes are TRBV7-9 and TRBJ1-1, with D unclear. CDR1 SEHNR and CDR2 FQNEAQ come from the germline V gene (reference sequence). This CDR3 contains 13 residues. The V and J ends lost 5 bases and 7 bases respectively, with 14 bases between them.

The chain's CDR3 is CASSATPGGTEAFF. The CDR3 nucleotides read TGTGCCAGTAGTGCGACCCCTGGAGGGACTGAAGCTTTCTTT. This chain joins TRBV19 and TRBJ1-1, with D unresolved. V lost 5 bases and J 5 bases, leaving 15 bases between the germline ends. Germline V CDR1 and CDR2: LNHDA, SQIVND (reference sequence). The length of the CDR3 is 14 residues.

This clone has a single count. The V and J genes are TRBV10-3 and TRBJ2-5, with 7 positions matching TRBD1. The trim removed 6 bases at V and 4 bases at J, leaving 11 bases unmatched. Germline-derived CDR1 and CDR2 are ENHRY and SYGVKD. The CDR3 is made up of 15 amino acids. In DNA, the CDR3 is TGTGCCATCAGGGGCGACAGGGATGGGTCAGAGACCCAGTACTTC. Translated: CAIRGDRDGSETQYF.

The gene calls are TRBV10-3 and TRBJ1-1; D possibly corresponds to TRBD1 (5 bases). V lost 5 bases to trimming and J lost 4 bases, with 14 bases between them. The germline V gene encodes CDR1 ENHRY and CDR2 SYGVKD. The CDR3 has 14 residues. DNA of the CDR3: TGTGCCATCAGTCAGGGACTGGCGGTCACTGAAGCTTTCTTT. Translated: CAISQGLAVTEAFF.

The CDR3 DNA reads TGCGCCAGCAGCGCTGACACCTCCTATAATTCACCCCTCCACTTT. Translated: CASSADTSYNSPLHF. The V and J genes are TRBV5-1 and TRBJ1-6; no clear D gene. Per germline, CDR1 SGHRS and CDR2 YFSETQ. V lost 4 bases and J lost 0, with 8 bases in between. The CDR3 spans 15 residues.

CDR3: CASSQYKAGEPSRETQYF. The CDR3 coding sequence is TGCGCCAGCAGCCAATACAAGGCGGGGGAGCCATCCAGGGAGACCCAGTACTTC. The chain uses TRBV4-1 and TRBJ2-5, with TRBD2 matching over 7 bases. The germline V gene encodes CDR1 MGHRA and CDR2 YSYEKL. The ends lost 2 bases at V and 5 bases at J; junction bases unmatched: 17. The CDR3 is made up of 18 amino acids.

This sequence joins TRBV3-1 (or the pseudogene TRBV3-2) and TRBJ1-2, with D maybe TRBD1 (5 bases). V was shortened by 4 bases and J by 3 bases, with 6 bases between the two germline ends. The CDR3 has 12 amino acids. In germline, CDR1 is LGHDT, CDR2 YNNKEL (reference sequence). The CDR3 sequence: CASSPGDYGYTF. The CDR3 nucleotides are TGTGCCAGCAGCCCGGGGGACTATGGCTACACCTTC.

V is TRBV19 and J is TRBJ1-1; maybe TRBD1 (5 bases). Germline V gene sequence: CDR1 LNHDA, CDR2 SQIVND (reference sequence). The ends were cut back, 3 bases at V and 4 bases at J, with 18 bases in the middle. The CDR3 runs to 16 residues. In DNA, the CDR3 is TGTGCCAGTAGTATGTGGCGGGGCAAGGGGATCACTGAAGCTTTCTTT. Amino acids: CASSMWRGKGITEAFF.

The chain uses TRBV29-1 and TRBJ2-5; a possible D gene is TRBD2 (5 bases). Per germline, CDR1 SQVTM and CDR2 ANQGSEA. The CDR3 contains 13 residues. Between the trimmed V and J ends, which lost 6 bases and 5 bases, there was a span of 16 bases. In nucleotides, the CDR3 is TGCAGCGTAGCCGCCGAGGGTACGGAGACCCAGTACTTC. It yields the protein CSVAAEGTETQYF.

The chain employs TRBV10-1 and TRBJ1-6; unclear D gene. The CDR3 covers 10 residues. V was cut by 10 bases and J by 7 bases, with 5 bases left in between. Germline CDR1 and CDR2: WNHNN and SYGVQD (reference sequence). The CDR3 loop is CATMNSPLHF. CDR3 nucleotide sequence: TGCGCCACCATGAATTCACCCCTCCACTTT.

V gene TRBV19 combines with J gene TRBJ2-7; TRBD1 might be the D (6 bases). Germline CDR1 LNHDA, CDR2 SQIVND (reference sequence). The V gene lost 10 bases and the J gene lost 4 bases, with 11 bases spanning the gap. The CDR3 covers 11 residues. CDR3 sequence reads: CATATGYEQYF. The CDR3 DNA follows: TGTGCCACCGCGACAGGATACGAGCAGTACTTC.

The rearrangement uses TRBV7-8 and TRBJ1-1; maybe TRBD1 (6 bases). V lost 0 bases to trimming and J lost 7 bases, with 12 bases between them. The CDR3 sequence is 14 residues long. CDR1 and CDR2 from the germline V gene are SGHVS and FQNEAQ. CDR3 sequence reads: CASSLATGFGEAFF. The CDR3 DNA follows: TGTGCCAGCAGCTTAGCAACAGGGTTTGGTGAAGCTTTCTTT.

A note on this clone: The same CDR3 is also encoded by other DNA sequences in this sample. This chain joins TRBV5-1 and TRBJ1-1; D is perhaps TRBD1 (6 bases). The CDR3 consists of 14 residues. Between the trimmed V and J ends, which lost 0 bases and 4 bases, there was a span of 10 bases. Germline loops: CDR1 SGHRS, CDR2 YFSETQ. The DNA of the CDR3 is TGCGCCAGCAGCTTGGAGGGCAGGGGCACTGAAGCTTTCTTT. Protein: CASSLEGRGTEAFF. Together with reference TRBV5-1 and TRBJ1-1, the CDR3 gives the full variable domain: KAGVTQTPRYLIKTRGQQVTLSCSPISGHRSVSWYQQTPGQGLQFLFEYFSETQRNKGNFPGRFSGRQFSNSRSEMNVSTLELGDSALYLCASSLEGRGTEAFFGQGTRLTVV.

This sequence joins TRBV24-1 and TRBJ2-3; no definite D call. CDR1 is KGHDR and CDR2 is SFDVKD in the germline V gene. The V and J ends lost 2 bases and 3 bases respectively, with 2 bases between them. The length of the CDR3 is 12 residues. CDR3 coding DNA: TGTGCCACCAGTGATTCTACAGATACGCAGTATTTT. Translating it yields CATSDSTDTQYF.

The CDR3 loop is CASSLDGTGQTEAFF. CDR3 coding DNA: TGTGCCAGCAGCTTAGATGGGACAGGGCAAACTGAAGCTTTCTTT. V is TRBV11-3 and J is TRBJ1-1; 9 bases are shared with TRBD1. The germline gives CDR1 SGHNT, CDR2 YENEEA. There are 15 residues in the CDR3. With 0 bases clipped from V and 5 bases from J, the junction kept 4 bases outside the gene matches.

V and J are TRBV30 and TRBJ1-2; D is undetermined. Germline CDR1 and CDR2: GTSNPN and SVGIG (reference sequence). CDR3 size: 14 residues. Trimming shortened V by 0 bases and J by 7 bases, and 15 bases separated the two germline ends. The CDR3 region is CAWSVGRAPGGYTF. The CDR3 bases are TGTGCCTGGAGTGTAGGGCGGGCCCCCGGTGGCTACACCTTC.

This chain links TRBV24-1 with TRBJ1-1, with a possible D match to TRBD1 (5 bases). The CDR3 totals 15 residues. V was trimmed by 3 bases and J by 4 bases, leaving 14 bases between them. Germline lookup yields CDR1 KGHDR and CDR2 SFDVKD. CDR3 in amino acids: CATSDPSGGVTEAFF. DNA for the CDR3: TGTGCCACCAGTGATCCAAGCGGGGGTGTCACTGAAGCTTTCTTT.

This clone has only one observation. The V gene is TRBV6-6, the J gene TRBJ1-1, with 7 nucleotides matching TRBD1. The V and J ends lost 4 bases and 5 bases, in that order; junction bases with no gene match: 1. The CDR3 spans 12 residues. Germline V gene data show CDR1 as MNHNY and CDR2 as SVGAGI (reference sequence). The CDR3 bases are TGTGCCAGCAGTTCGGACAGGACTGAAGCTTTCTTT. The encoded protein is CASSSDRTEAFF.

This rearrangement joins TRBV10-1 to TRBJ2-2, with a possible D match to TRBD2 (6 bases). The CDR3 loop spans 14 amino acids. The V and J ends lost 7 bases and 0 bases respectively, with 9 bases between them. Germline CDR1 is WNHNN and CDR2 is SYGVQD (reference sequence). The CDR3, as DNA: TGCGCCAGCAAACAGCGGGCGAACACCGGGGAGCTGTTTTTT. It yields the protein CASKQRANTGELFF.

The rearrangement joins TRBV5-1 to TRBJ2-3, with TRBD2 matching over 8 bases. The CDR3 contains 15 residues. CDR1 and CDR2 from the germline V gene are SGHRS and YFSETQ. V dropped 1 base and J dropped 5; count of bases not matched to a gene: 6. CDR3: CASSLMAGGEDTQYF. The CDR3, as DNA: TGCGCCAGCAGCTTGATGGCGGGAGGAGAAGATACGCAGTATTTT.

The chain uses TRBV10-2 and TRBJ2-5, with 8 bases that match TRBD1. CDR3 length: 15 amino acids. The J segment lost 5 bases and the V segment lost 4 bases, leaving 9 bases of the junction unmatched. Looked up from germline, CDR1 is WSHSY and CDR2 is SAAADI. CDR3 DNA: TGCGCCAGCAGTGCGACAGGGGTCGACGTCGAGACCCAGTACTTC. It codes for CASSATGVDVETQYF.

This clone was detected once. V is TRBV18 and J is TRBJ2-7; 8 nucleotides line up with TRBD2. The CDR3 sequence is 15 residues long. The ends lost 5 bases at V and 3 bases at J; junction bases unmatched: 9. Germline values: CDR1 KGHSH, CDR2 LQKENI. As DNA, the CDR3 is TGTGCCAGCTCATCTTTATCGGGGGGGCACTACGAGCAGTACTTC. Its protein product is CASSSLSGGHYEQYF.

On this clone itself: This likely comes from a read error, as the CDR3 has no conserved phenylalanine or tryptophan at its end. It is unclear where the CDR3 begins or ends on the DNA, so no DNA is shown, and the CDR3 is as TCRdb lists it. The V and J genes are TRBV13 and TRBJ1-2; the table's D call TRBD1 went unverified against the DNA. The CDR3 contains 13 residues when both ends are counted. Germline loops: CDR1 PRHDT, CDR2 FYEKMQ (reference sequence). This CDR3 reads CASSFRRQGQLSL.